This T cell receptor (beta chain) stems from a study of radiation and T cells in renal cell carcinoma. Overall study findings and caveats: No pretreatment tumor biopsies were available for baseline clonotypes. From baseline, blood top tumor clonotypes peaked at 2 weeks post-radiation.

This table comes from immunoSEQ multiplex PCR, and its TCRdb copy is limited to in-frame clones, with some not included. The sample lists some 64,000 clones, roughly 80% occurring once. In its sample, this clone was seen once. The target antigen is unknown. Trimming stripped 4 bases from V and 0 bases from J, with 13 bases between. Germline CDR1 is SGHNT and CDR2 is YYREEE (reference sequence). This CDR3 has 15 residues. The time point: blood 4 weeks post-SBRT, at nephrectomy. Treatment noted: 15 Gy SBRT to primary tumor, nephrectomy 4 weeks later. Nephrectomy followed 15 Gy stereotactic body radiation by 4 weeks. Serial blood draws occurred at baseline and 2 and 4 weeks post-SBRT.

This chain uses TRBV5-4 with TRBJ2-5, with a weak D call TRBD1 (6 bases). The sequence came from a man between 60 and 75 years old with renal cell carcinoma. Sequencing was performed on blood, taken from a patient whose treatment included radiotherapy and nephrectomy. CDR3 in DNA: TGTGCCAGCAGCCATGGAAGGGGGTACCAAGAGACCCAGTACTTC. It is translated as CASSHGRGYQETQYF.